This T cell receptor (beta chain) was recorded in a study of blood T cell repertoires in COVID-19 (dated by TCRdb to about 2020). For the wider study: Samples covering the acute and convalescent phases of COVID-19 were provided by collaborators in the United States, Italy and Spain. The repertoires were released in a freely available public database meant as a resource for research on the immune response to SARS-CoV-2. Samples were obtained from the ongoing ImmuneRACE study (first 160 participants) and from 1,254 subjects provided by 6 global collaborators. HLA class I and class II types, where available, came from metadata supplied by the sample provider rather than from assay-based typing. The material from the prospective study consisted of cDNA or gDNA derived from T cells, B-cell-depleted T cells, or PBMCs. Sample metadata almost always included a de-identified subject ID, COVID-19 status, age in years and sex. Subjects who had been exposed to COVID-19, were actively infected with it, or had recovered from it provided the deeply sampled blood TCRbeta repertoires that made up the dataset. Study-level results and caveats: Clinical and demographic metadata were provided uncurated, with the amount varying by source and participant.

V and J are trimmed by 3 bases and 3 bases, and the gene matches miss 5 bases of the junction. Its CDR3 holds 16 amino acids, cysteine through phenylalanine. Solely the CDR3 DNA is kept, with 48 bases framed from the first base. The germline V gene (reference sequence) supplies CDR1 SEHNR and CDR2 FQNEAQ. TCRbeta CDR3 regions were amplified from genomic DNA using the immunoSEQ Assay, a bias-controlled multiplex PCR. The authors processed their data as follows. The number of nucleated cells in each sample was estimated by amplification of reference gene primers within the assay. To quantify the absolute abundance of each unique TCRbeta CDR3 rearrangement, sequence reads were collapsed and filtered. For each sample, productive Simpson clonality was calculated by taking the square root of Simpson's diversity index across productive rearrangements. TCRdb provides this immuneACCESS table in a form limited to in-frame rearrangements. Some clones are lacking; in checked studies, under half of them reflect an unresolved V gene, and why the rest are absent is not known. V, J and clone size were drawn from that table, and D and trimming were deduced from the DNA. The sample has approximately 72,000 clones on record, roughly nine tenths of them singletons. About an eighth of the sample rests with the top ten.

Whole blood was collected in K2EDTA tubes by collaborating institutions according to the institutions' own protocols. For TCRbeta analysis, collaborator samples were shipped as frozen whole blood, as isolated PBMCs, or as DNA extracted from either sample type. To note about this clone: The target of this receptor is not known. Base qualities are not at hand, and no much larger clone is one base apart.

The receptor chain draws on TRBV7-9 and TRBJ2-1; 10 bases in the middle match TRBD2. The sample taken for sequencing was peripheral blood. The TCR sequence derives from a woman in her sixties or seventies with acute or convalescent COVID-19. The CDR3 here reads CASSFTSGASYNEQFF. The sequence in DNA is TGTGCCAGCAGCTTCACTAGCGGGGCCAGCTACAATGAGCAGTTCTTC.